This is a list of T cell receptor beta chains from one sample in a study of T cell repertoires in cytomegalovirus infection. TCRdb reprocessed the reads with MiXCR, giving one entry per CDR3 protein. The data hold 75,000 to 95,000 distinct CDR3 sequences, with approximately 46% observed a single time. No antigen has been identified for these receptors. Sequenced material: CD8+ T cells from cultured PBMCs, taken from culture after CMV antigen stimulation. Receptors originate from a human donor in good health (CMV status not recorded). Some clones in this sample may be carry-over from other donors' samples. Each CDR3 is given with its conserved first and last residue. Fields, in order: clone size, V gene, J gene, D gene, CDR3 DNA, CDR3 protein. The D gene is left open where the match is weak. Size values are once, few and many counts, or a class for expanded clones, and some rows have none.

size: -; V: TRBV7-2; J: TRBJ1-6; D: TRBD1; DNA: TGTGCCAGCAGCTTAGACAGGGGGCTGGCACCCCTCCACTTT; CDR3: CASSLDRGLAPLHF
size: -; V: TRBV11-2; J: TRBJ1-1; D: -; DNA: TGTGCCAGCAGCCTGTGGGGGATGGGAACTGAAGCTTTCTTT; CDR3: CASSLWGMGTEAFF
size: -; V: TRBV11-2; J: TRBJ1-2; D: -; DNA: TGTGCCAGCAGCTTAACCCCCCCTAAGGGCTACACCTTC; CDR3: CASSLTPPKGYTF
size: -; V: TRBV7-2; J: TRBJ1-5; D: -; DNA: TGTGCCAGCAGCCCCGCCTTCAATCAGCCCCAGCATTTT; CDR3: CASSPAFNQPQHF
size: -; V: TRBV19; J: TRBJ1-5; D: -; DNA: TGTGCCAGTACCCTCGGACAGTTCAATCAGCCCCAGCATTTT; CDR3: CASTLGQFNQPQHF
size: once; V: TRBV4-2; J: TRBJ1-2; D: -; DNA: TGTGCCAGCAGGCCTCCAGGGGCAGTAGGCTACACCTTC; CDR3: CASRPPGAVGYTF
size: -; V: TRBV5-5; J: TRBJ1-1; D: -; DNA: TGTGCCAGCAGCTTTACAAATGCCGGGACCCCAGCTTTCTTT; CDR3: CASSFTNAGTPAFF
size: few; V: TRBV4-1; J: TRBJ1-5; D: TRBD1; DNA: TGCGCCAGCAGCCATCAGACAGGGAATCAGCCCCAGCATTTT; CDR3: CASSHQTGNQPQHF
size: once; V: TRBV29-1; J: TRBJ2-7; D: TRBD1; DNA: TGCAGCGTTGAAGATTGGACAGGCACCTACGAGCAGTACTTC; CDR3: CSVEDWTGTYEQYF
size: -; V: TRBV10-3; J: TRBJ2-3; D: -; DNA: TGTGCCATCAGTGAGAGAACGGTTACAGATACGCAGTATTTT; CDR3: CAISERTVTDTQYF
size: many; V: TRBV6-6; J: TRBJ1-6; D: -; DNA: TGTGCCAGCGGTTACTACGATAATTCACCCCTCCACTTT; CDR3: CASGYYDNSPLHF
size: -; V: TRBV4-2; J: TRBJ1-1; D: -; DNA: TGTGCCAGCACTCACGCCGCGGATATGAACACTGAAGCTTTCTTT; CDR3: CASTHAADMNTEAFF
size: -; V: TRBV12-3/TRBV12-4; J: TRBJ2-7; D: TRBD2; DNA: TGTGCCAGCAGTCACGGGACTAGCGCGACCTACGAGCAGTACTTC; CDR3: CASSHGTSATYEQYF
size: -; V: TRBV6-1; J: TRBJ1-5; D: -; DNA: TGTGCCAGCAGTGAAGGGCTTTTCAATCAGCCCCAGCATTTT; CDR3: CASSEGLFNQPQHF
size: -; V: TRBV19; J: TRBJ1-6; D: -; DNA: TGTGCCAGTAGCGGAAGGGGGGACTCCTATAATTCACCCCTCCACTTT; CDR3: CASSGRGDSYNSPLHF
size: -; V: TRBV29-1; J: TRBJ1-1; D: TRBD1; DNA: TGCAGCGTTGGGTACTCGGGACAGGGTATAATTAAGGCTTTCTTT; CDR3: CSVGYSGQGIIKAFF
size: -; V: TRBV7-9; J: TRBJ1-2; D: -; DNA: TGTGCCAGCAGCCCGGAGGGTGCGTGGGACTATGGCTACACCTTC; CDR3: CASSPEGAWDYGYTF
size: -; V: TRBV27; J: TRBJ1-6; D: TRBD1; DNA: TGTGCCAGCAGTTCTCCTCGGGACAGGGGATTTAATTCACCCCTCCACTTT; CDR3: CASSSPRDRGFNSPLHF
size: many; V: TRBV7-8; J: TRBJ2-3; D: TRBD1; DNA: TGTGCCAGCAGCCCGGACAGGAGCACAGATACGCAGTATTTT; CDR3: CASSPDRSTDTQYF
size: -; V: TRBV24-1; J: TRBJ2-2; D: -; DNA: TGTGCCACCAGTTCGCCAGCGGGGAACACCGGGGAGCTGTTTTTT; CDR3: CATSSPAGNTGELFF
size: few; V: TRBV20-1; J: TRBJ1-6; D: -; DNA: TGCAGTGCTAGTTTACCCCACGCGGGATGGAGCTCCTATAATTCACCCCTCCACTTT; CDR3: CSASLPHAGWSSYNSPLHF
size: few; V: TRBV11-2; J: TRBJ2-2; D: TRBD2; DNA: TGTGCCAGCAGCTTATTTCGGGAGGGGGACACCGGGGAGCTGTTTTTT; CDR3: CASSLFREGDTGELFF
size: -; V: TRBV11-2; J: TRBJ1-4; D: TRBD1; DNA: TGTGCCAGCAGATCGGGGACAGGGGATTGGGAAAAACTGTTTTTT; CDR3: CASRSGTGDWEKLFF
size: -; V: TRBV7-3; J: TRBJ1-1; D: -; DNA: TGTGCCAGCAAAGGACAGATGAACACTGAAGCTTTCTTT; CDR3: CASKGQMNTEAFF
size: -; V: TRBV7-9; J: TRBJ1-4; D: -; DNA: TGTGCCAGCAGCTTTAGCAGGGAGAGTGAAAAACTGTTTTTT; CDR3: CASSFSRESEKLFF
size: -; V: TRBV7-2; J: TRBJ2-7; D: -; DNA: TGTGCCAGCAGCTTATCGTTCGAGCAGTACTTC; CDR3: CASSLSFEQYF
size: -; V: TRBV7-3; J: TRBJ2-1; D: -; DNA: TGTGCCAGCAGCTATGGAAGTAATGAGCAGTTCTTC; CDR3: CASSYGSNEQFF
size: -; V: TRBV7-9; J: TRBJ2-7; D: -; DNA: TGTGCCCTGAATACCAGCTTCGCAGGGTTC; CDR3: CALNTSFAGF
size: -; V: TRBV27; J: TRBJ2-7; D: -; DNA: TGTGCCAGCAGTTTAGGCAGGATCTACGAGCAGTACTTC; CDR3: CASSLGRIYEQYF
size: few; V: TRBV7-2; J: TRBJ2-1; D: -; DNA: TGTGCCAGCACCGCCCCGGAGGTTCCCTACAATGAGCAGTTCTTC; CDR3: CASTAPEVPYNEQFF
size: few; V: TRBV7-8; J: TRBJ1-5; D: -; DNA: TGTGCCAGCAGCTTAGCCCCCGCGGGGGGCAATCAGCCCCAGCATTTT; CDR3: CASSLAPAGGNQPQHF